This record covers a single T cell receptor beta chain. This clonotype was recorded many times. This clone's antigen is unknown. The record has no base qualities; no much larger clone is one base away. PBMCs were isolated by Ficoll-Paque density gradient centrifugation. The instrument given in TCRdb is Illumina NovaSeq 6000. TCRalpha and TCRbeta cDNA libraries were constructed by 5'RACE with constant-segment primers, with sample barcodes and unique molecular identifiers being introduced. Trizol reagent was used to extract RNA from every sample. Libraries were amplified in two PCR steps, with a second sample barcode and Illumina TruSeq adapters added in the second step. Libraries were sequenced on an Illumina NovaSeq with 2 x 150 bp paired-end reads. From the authors' description of their analysis: Reads were demultiplexed and collapsed into UMI-guided consensus sequences with migec v1.2.7. Using mixcr v2.1.11, UMI consensuses were aligned to TRA and TRB V and J templates and then assembled into clonotypes. Clonotypes were classified as expanded or contracted when called significant by both edgeR and NoisET, with noise models trained on biological replicates. For edgeR calls, the thresholds were a false discovery rate-adjusted p below 0.01 and a log2 fold-change of 1. PCA with hierarchical clustering of max-normalized trajectories of the 1000 most abundant clonotypes was used as exploratory dynamics analysis. The CD4 or CD8 phenotype of responding clones was assigned using the separately sequenced CD4+ and CD8+ repertoires. TCRdb reprocessing: public reads trimmed at Q25 with fastp, clones called with MiXCR, in-frame beta chains kept. Rows with one shared CDR3 protein collapse into an entry with the most common genes and DNA. TCRdb, not the original authors, processed these V and J calls. Here the sample has under 250,000 distinct CDR3 sequences; 7.5% to 10% occur a single time. Roughly 3.5% of the sample comes from the top ten.

The CDR3, from cysteine to phenylalanine, totals 13 residues. Just CDR3 DNA is preserved here, 39 bases in frame from base 1. From a lookup of the germline V gene, CDR1 and CDR2 are MGHDK and SYGVNS. Between the V and J ends, shortened by 5 bases and 4 bases respectively, the junction contains 11 bases. This record comes from a study of T-cell memory formation after mild COVID-19 (dated by TCRdb to the early 2020s). The study in broad terms: TCR sequence clusters from the two donors were found to be largely donor specific. In a couple of donors, T-cell clones that expanded and contracted after mild COVID-19 were tracked by sequencing TCRalpha and TCRbeta repertoires over time. Two young, previously healthy adult volunteers, one female and one male, were included in the cohort.

Overall study outcomes, separate from this receptor: Contracting CD4+ clones turned up mainly in the CM and EM memory subsets, whereas EMRA was where CD8+ clones were enriched. Some responding clones were detected in pre-infection memory, which suggested that pre-existing cross-reactive memory T cells had joined the SARS-CoV-2 response. The study included only a couple of mild cases, and larger cohorts that include severe cases with pre-infection samples were judged to be necessary. From day 15 to 85, contracting clones showed balanced CD4/CD8 phenotypes, whereas a second wave of clones that expanded from day 15 to 37 leaned towards CD4+. SARS-CoV-2 specificity was not confirmed for the second-wave clones peaking on day 37.

This sequence uses TRBV25-1 and TRBJ2-5; matching of 6 bases hints at TRBD1 as the D gene. The sequence derives from a man between 18 and 29 years old who had mild COVID-19 (a few samples of this study predate the infection). The sample titles of this study are shuffled in the database, so cell type and time point are left out; the donor was told from shared clones. The sample comprised PBMCs or a T cell subset sorted from them (not recorded which). The DNA sequence reads TGTGCCAGCAGTCGTATGGGGGCAGAGACCCAGTACTTC. Translated, it gives CASSRMGAETQYF.